The 9 T cell receptor beta chains presented below share a single source sample, sequenced in a study of T cell responses to AZD1222 COVID-19 vaccine. Here immunoSEQ multiplex PCR was the method, and the copy in TCRdb shows in-frame clones only, minus some. In the table there are approximately 73,000 clones, 70% to 85% of which are singletons. The sequenced sample was peripheral blood, obtained on day 0 of AZD1222 vaccination. The receptor source for this set is an adult in good health.

The chain carries TRBV11-2 and TRBJ2-3, with 10 bases fitting TRBD2. Germline CDR1 SGHAT, CDR2 FQNNGV. Trimming cost V 5 bases and J 4 bases; bases outside gene matches: 3. The CDR3 consists of 14 residues. The CDR3 sequence is CASSPGLASDTQYF. CDR3 DNA sequence: TGTGCCAGCAGCCCGGGACTAGCGTCAGATACGCAGTATTTT. The complete variable domain, with remaining parts taken from reference TRBV11-2 and TRBJ2-3, reads EAGVAQSPRYKIIEKRQSVAFWCNPISGHATLYWYQQILGQGPKLLIQFQNNGVVDDSQLPKDRFSAERLKGVDSTLKIQPAKLEDSAVYLCASSPGLASDTQYFGPGTRLTVL.

The rearrangement links TRBV29-1 to TRBJ1-2; D is possibly TRBD1 (6 bases). Germline assignment: CDR1 SQVTM and CDR2 ANQGSEA. The CDR3 is 13 amino acids. V was trimmed by 6 bases and J by 1 base, leaving 12 bases between them. In DNA, the CDR3 is TGCAGCGTCCTGACGGGACATAACTATGGCTACACCTTC. Translating it yields CSVLTGHNYGYTF. Looking up the rest from reference TRBV29-1 and TRBJ1-2 gives the full variable domain: SAVISQKPSRDICQRGTSLTIQCQVDSQVTMMFWYRQQPGQSLTLIATANQGSEATYESGFVIDKFPISRPNLTFSTLTVSNMSPEDSSIYLCSVLTGHNYGYTFGSGTRLTVV.

This chain links TRBV19 with TRBJ1-2; no clear D gene. The V gene's germline CDR1 is LNHDA and CDR2 SQIVND (reference sequence). Trimming left V 10 bases short and J 7 bases short, with 22 bases between. This CDR3 is built from 14 residues. The CDR3 sequence is CATSFLDASAGYTF. The CDR3 DNA follows: TGTGCCACATCCTTTCTGGACGCGTCAGCTGGCTACACCTTC.

V gene TRBV19 combines with J gene TRBJ1-5; no clear D. Trimming pared 7 bases from V and 0 bases from J, leaving 19 bases between. The CDR3 contains 17 residues. Germline V CDR1 and CDR2: LNHDA, SQIVND (reference sequence). As DNA, the CDR3 is TGTGCCAGTAATTCCTATTTCGGCAGAAATAGCAATCAGCCCCAGCATTTT. Its protein product is CASNSYFGRNSNQPQHF.

The chain links TRBV5-1 to TRBJ1-1; no firm D call. This CDR3 is built from 13 residues. CDR1 and CDR2 (germline): SGHRS, YFSETQ. Trimming took 4 bases from V and 7 from J, leaving 14 bases between them. CDR3 DNA sequence: TGCGCCAGCAGCCCCAAGGTGGACGATGAAGCTTTCTTT. It yields the protein CASSPKVDDEAFF. Full variable domain (missing parts from reference TRBV5-1 and TRBJ1-1): KAGVTQTPRYLIKTRGQQVTLSCSPISGHRSVSWYQQTPGQGLQFLFEYFSETQRNKGNFPGRFSGRQFSNSRSEMNVSTLELGDSALYLCASSPKVDDEAFFGQGTRLTVV.

V gene TRBV4-2 combines with J gene TRBJ1-5; maybe TRBD1 (5 bases). CDR3 length: 16 amino acids. With 0 bases removed from V and 6 bases from J, the gap between germline ends came to 15 bases. CDR1 is LGHNA, CDR2 YNFKEQ, per germline. The CDR3 DNA sequence: TGTGCCAGCAGCCAAGATGGGGACCCGACGGGTCAGCCCCAGCATTTT. Protein product: CASSQDGDPTGQPQHF.

This clone showed up just a few times. V is TRBV2 and J is TRBJ1-4, with D maybe TRBD1 (6 bases). V dropped 7 bases and J dropped 2 bases, with 8 bases sitting between them. Germline V gene sequence: CDR1 SNHLY, CDR2 FYNNEI. This CDR3 has 13 amino acids. CDR3 protein: CASKRGTNEKLFF. CDR3 sequence (DNA): TGTGCCAGCAAGAGGGGGACTAATGAAAAACTGTTTTTT.

The chain joins TRBV6-5 to TRBJ1-2; D remains unclear. Germline CDR1 reads MNHEY; CDR2 reads SVGAGI. V lost 5 bases and J lost 4, with 8 bases in between. The CDR3 covers 12 residues. The CDR3 coding sequence is TGTGCCAGCAGTCTGTTGTTCTATGGCTACACCTTC. This codes for CASSLLFYGYTF.

This clone was recorded a few times. The same CDR3 also results from other DNA sequences found in this sample. The chain couples TRBV9 to TRBJ2-5; 10 nucleotides line up with TRBD1. In germline, CDR1 is SGDLS, CDR2 YYNGEE. This CDR3 has 14 residues. V was pared by 3 bases and J by 5 bases, with 4 bases of the junction left unmatched. The CDR3 here is CASSGQGARETQYF. The CDR3 DNA follows: TGTGCCAGCAGCGGACAGGGGGCGCGGGAGACCCAGTACTTC.